The sequence of this TCR beta chain was determined in a study of cytomegalovirus exposure and HLA in healthy donors. Notes on the study in general: Over 150 TCR beta chains were listed as cytomegalovirus-associated. When the data were analyzed later, several of the most significant clusters appeared to be linked to common viral pathogens. In terms of immune exposure information, only CMV serostatus was available. One variant, a missense change in DCLRE1C, was linked in a later analysis to TCR beta V- and J-gene trimming.

The CDR3 extends over 15 amino acids. V lost 5 bases and J lost 4; bases outside the gene matches: 8. Germline loops: CDR1 SGHRS, CDR2 YFSETQ. The study ran its PCR with 60 Vbeta and 13 Jbeta primers. Method: immunoSEQ multiplex PCR; TCRdb's copy keeps in-frame clones and lacks some. The data contain fewer than 200,000 clones, over 75% of them singletons. A remark on this clone: Antigen: not known.

This receptor was taken from a male donor in good health and CMV-seronegative. Sequences were obtained from PBMCs. This chain uses TRBV5-1 with TRBJ2-5, with 10 nucleotides matching TRBD1. CDR3 in amino acids: CASSSGTGVGETQYF. CDR3 sequence (DNA): TGCGCCAGCAGTTCCGGGACAGGGGTTGGAGAGACCCAGTACTTC.